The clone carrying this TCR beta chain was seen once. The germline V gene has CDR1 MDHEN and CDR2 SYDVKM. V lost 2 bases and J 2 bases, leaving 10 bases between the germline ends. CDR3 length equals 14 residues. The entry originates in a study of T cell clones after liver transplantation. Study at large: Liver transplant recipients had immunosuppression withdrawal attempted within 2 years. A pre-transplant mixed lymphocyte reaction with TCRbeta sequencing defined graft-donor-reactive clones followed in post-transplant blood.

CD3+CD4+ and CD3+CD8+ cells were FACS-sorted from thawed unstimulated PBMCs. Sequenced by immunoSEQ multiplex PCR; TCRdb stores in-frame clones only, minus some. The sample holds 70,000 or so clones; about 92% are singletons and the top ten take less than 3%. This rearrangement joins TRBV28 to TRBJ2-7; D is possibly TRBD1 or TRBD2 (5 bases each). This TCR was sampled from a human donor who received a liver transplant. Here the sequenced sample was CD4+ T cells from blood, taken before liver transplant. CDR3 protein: CASSLVGAAYEQYF. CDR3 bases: TGTGCCAGCAGTTTAGTCGGGGCTGCCTACGAGCAGTACTTC.